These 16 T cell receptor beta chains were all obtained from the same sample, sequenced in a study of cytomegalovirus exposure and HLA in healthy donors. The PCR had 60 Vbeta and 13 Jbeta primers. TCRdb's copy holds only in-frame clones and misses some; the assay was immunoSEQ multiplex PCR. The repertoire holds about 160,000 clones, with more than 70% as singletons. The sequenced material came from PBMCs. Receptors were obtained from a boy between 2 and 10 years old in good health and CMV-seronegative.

CDR3 coding DNA: TGTGCCACCAAGGGCGGGATTAATGAAAAACTGTTTTTT. This encodes CATKGGINEKLFF. V usage is TRBV2 and J usage is TRBJ1-4, with D hard to call. Trimming removed 10 bases at V and 4 bases at J, with 13 bases between. Germline lookup yields CDR1 SNHLY and CDR2 FYNNEI. The CDR3 runs 13 residues.

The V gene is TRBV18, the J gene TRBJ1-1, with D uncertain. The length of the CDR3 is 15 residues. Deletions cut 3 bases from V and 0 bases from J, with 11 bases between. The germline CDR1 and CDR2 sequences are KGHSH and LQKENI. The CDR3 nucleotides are TGTGCCAGCTCACCCAACAGAGACATGAACACTGAAGCTTTCTTT. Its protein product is CASSPNRDMNTEAFF.

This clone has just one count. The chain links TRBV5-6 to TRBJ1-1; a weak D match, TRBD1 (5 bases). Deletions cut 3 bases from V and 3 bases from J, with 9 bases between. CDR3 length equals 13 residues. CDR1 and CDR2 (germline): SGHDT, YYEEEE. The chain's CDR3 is CASSYLGDTEAFF. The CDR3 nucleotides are TGTGCCAGCAGCTACCTAGGGGACACTGAAGCTTTCTTT.

This chain's CDR3 is CASRDFTGSGNTIYF. The CDR3 DNA sequence: TGTGCCAGTAGAGACTTTACAGGTTCTGGAAACACCATATATTTT. The chain couples TRBV19 to TRBJ1-3; D perhaps matches TRBD1 (5 bases). CDR1 is LNHDA and CDR2 is SQIVND in the germline V gene (reference sequence). The germline V and J ends were trimmed by 6 bases and 1 base, with 13 bases remaining between them. This CDR3 has 15 residues. Full variable domain (rest looked up from reference TRBV19 and TRBJ1-3): DGGITQSPKYLFRKEGQNVTLSCEQNLNHDAMYWYRQDPGQGLRLIYYSQIVNDFQKGDIAEGYSVSREKKESFPLTVTSAQKNPTAFYLCASRDFTGSGNTIYFGEGSWLTVV.

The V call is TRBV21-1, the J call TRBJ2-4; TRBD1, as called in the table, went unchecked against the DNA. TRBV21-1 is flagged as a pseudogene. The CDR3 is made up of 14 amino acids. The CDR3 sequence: CASSKTGAKNIQYF. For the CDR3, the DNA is TGTGCCAGCAGCAAAACAGGGGCCAAAAACATTCAGTACTTC.

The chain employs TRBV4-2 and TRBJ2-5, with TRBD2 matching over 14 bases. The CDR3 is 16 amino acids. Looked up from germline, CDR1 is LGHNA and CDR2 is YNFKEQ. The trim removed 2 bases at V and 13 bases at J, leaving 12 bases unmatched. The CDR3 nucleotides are TGTGCCAGCAGCCAACTCGGACTAGCGGGAGGCTCTTGTTTGTACTTC. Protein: CASSQLGLAGGSCLYF.

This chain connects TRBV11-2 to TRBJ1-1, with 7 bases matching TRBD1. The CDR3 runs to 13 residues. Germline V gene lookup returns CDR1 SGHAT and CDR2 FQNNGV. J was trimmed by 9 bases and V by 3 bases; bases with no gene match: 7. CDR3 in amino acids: CASSLTGSKKAFF. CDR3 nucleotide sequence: TGTGCCAGCAGCTTGACAGGGAGTAAGAAAGCTTTCTTT. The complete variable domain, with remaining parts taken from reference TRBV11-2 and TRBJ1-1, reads EAGVAQSPRYKIIEKRQSVAFWCNPISGHATLYWYQQILGQGPKLLIQFQNNGVVDDSQLPKDRFSAERLKGVDSTLKIQPAKLEDSAVYLCASSLTGSKKAFFGQGTRLTVV.

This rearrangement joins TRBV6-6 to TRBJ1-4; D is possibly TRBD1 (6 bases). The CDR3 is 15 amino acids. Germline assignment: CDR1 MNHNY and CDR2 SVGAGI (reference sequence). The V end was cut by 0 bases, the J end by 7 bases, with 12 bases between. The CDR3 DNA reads TGTGCCAGCAGTTACTCGGCGGGGGGCGGTGAAAAACTGTTTTTT. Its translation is CASSYSAGGGEKLFF.

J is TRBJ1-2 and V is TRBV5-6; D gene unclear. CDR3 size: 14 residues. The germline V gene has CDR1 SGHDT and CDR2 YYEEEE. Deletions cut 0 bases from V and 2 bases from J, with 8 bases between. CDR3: CASSLVLPNYGYTF. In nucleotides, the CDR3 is TGTGCCAGCAGCTTGGTACTTCCAAACTATGGCTACACCTTC. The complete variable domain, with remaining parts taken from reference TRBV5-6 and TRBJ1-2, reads DAGVTQSPTHLIKTRGQQVTLRCSPKSGHDTVSWYQQALGQGPQFIFQYYEEEERQRGNFPDRFSGHQFPNYSSELNVNALLLGDSALYLCASSLVLPNYGYTFGSGTRLTVV.

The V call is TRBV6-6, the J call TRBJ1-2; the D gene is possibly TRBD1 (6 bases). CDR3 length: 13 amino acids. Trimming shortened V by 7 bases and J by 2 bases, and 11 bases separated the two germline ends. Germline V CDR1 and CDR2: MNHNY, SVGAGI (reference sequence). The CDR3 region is CASTAGANYGYTF. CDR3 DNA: TGTGCCAGCACGGCGGGGGCAAACTATGGCTACACCTTC.

The CDR3 coding sequence is TGCGCCAGCAGCTTCCTGATGACTAGCGGGGGGGTTTACAATGAGCAGTTCTTC. Amino acid sequence: CASSFLMTSGGVYNEQFF. V is TRBV5-1 and J is TRBJ2-1; TRBD2 agrees at 14 bases. The V segment lost 2 bases and the J segment 4 bases; nucleotides outside the gene matches: 8. Germline CDR1 is SGHRS and CDR2 is YFSETQ. This CDR3 region has 18 residues.

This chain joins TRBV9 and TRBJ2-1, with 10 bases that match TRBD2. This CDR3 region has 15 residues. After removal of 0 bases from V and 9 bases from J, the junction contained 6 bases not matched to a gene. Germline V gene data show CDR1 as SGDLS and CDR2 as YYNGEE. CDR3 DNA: TGTGCCAGCAGCGTAGCTAGCGGGAGTTTCGGTGAGCAGTTCTTC. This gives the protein CASSVASGSFGEQFF. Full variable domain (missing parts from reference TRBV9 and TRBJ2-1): DSGVTQTPKHLITATGQRVTLRCSPRSGDLSVYWYQQSLDQGLQFLIQYYNGEERAKGNILERFSAQQFPDLHSELNLSSLELGDSALYFCASSVASGSFGEQFFGPGTRLTVL.

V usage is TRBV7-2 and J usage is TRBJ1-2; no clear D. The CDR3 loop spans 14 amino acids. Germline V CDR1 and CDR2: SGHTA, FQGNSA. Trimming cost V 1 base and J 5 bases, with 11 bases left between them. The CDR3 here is CASSLVEGGYGYTF. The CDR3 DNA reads TGTGCCAGCAGCTTAGTAGAGGGCGGGTATGGCTACACCTTC.

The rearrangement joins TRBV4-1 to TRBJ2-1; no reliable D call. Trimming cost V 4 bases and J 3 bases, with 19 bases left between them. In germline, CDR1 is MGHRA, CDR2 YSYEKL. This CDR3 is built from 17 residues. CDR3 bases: TGCGCCAGCAGCCCGTCCCTCCTTTTAGGAGTCTACAATGAGCAGTTCTTC. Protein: CASSPSLLLGVYNEQFF.

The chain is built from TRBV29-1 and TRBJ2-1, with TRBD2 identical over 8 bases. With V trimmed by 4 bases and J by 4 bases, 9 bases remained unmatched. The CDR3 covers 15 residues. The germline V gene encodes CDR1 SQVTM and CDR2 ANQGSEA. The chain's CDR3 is CSVARSGVPYNEQFF. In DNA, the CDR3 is TGCAGCGTTGCCCGTAGCGGGGTCCCTTACAATGAGCAGTTCTTC.

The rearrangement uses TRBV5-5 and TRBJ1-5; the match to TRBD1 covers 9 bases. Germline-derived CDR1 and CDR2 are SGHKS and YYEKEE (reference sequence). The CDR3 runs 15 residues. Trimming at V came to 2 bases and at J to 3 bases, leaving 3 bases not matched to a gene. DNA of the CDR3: TGTGCCAGCAGCTTTACAGGGGGCCCCAATCAGCCCCAGCATTTT. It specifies CASSFTGGPNQPQHF.